This T cell receptor beta chain originates from a study of T cells expressing NK-cell markers. Overall study findings and caveats: For about 6 donors, the dominant NKG2C+ clonotypes made up roughly 1.0-7.5% of their CD8+ T cells.

Scientists made TCR beta cDNA using 5'RACE template switching with UMIs. TCRdb reprocessed the 5' RACE reads; each CDR3 protein has one entry and no DNA is given. This sample contains about 180,000 distinct CDR3 sequences. Comments on this clonotype: Antigen: not known.

Sequencing was performed on blood T cells: a sorted CD56 or NKG2C T cell subset, CD4+ or CD8+ T cells, or bulk PBMC T cells (not recorded which). This clonotype was obtained from a woman aged 18 to 75 in good health.

CDR3 sequence: CAIRPGQGSYGYTF. The chain couples TRBV28 to TRBJ1-2; TCRdb calls TRBD1, which cannot be checked without DNA. Germline V gene data show CDR1 as MDHEN and CDR2 as SYDVKM. The CDR3 runs 14 residues.